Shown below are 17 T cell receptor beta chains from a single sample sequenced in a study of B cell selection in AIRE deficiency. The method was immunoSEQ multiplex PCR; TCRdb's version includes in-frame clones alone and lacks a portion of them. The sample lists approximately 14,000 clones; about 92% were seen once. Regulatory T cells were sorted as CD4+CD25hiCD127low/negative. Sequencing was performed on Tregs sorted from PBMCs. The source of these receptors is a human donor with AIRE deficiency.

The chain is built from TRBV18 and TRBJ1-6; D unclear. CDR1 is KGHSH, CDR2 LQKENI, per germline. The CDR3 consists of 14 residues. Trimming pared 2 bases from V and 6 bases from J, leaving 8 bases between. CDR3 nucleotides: TGTGCCAGCTCACCAGAACTCGGTAATTCACCCCTCCACTTT. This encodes CASSPELGNSPLHF.

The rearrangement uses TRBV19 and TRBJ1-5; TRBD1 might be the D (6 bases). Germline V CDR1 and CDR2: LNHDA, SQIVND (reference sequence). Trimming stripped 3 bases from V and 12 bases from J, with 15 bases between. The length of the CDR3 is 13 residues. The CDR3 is CASSIGLQGHQHF. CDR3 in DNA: TGTGCCAGTAGTATCGGTTTACAGGGTCACCAGCATTTT.

CDR3 nucleotide sequence: TGCAGCGTTGCAAGGGTTGATGAGCAGTTCTTC. It yields the protein CSVARVDEQFF. This chain connects TRBV29-1 to TRBJ2-1, with unresolved D. Looked up from germline, CDR1 is SQVTM and CDR2 is ANQGSEA. Trimming pared 4 bases from V and 8 bases from J, leaving 9 bases between. The CDR3 spans 11 residues.

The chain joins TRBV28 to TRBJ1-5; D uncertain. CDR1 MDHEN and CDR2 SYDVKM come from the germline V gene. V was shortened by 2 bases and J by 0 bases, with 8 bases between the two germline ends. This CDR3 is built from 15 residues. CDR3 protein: CASSLEGNSNQPQHF. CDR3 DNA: TGTGCCAGCAGTTTAGAGGGAAATAGCAATCAGCCCCAGCATTTT.

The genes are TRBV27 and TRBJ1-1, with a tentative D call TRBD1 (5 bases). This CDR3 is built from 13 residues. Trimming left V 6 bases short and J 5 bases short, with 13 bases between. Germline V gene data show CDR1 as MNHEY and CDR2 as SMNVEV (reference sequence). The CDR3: CASSQGWGTEAFF. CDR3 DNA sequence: TGTGCCAGCAGCCAGGGATGGGGAACTGAAGCTTTCTTT.

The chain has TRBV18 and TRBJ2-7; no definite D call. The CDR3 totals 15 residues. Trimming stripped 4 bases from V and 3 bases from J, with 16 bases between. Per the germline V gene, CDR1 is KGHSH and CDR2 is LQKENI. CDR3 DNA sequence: TGTGCCAGCTCACTACCCGTTGGGGTGAACTACGAGCAGTACTTC. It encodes CASSLPVGVNYEQYF.

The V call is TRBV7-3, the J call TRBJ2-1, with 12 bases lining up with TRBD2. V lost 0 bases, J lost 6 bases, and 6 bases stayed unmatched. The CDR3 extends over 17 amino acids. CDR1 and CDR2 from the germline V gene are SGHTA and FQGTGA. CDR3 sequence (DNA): TGTGCCAGCAGCTTAACATTGACTAGCGGGAGTATCAATGAGCAGTTCTTC. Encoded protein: CASSLTLTSGSINEQFF.

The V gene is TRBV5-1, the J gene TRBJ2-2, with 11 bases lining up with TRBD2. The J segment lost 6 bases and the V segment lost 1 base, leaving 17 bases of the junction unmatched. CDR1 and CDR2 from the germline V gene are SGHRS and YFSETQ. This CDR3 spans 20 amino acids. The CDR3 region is CASSLLYGGLLAGAPGELFF. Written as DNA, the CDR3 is TGCGCCAGCAGCTTGCTATACGGTGGCCTACTAGCGGGAGCTCCCGGGGAGCTGTTTTTT.

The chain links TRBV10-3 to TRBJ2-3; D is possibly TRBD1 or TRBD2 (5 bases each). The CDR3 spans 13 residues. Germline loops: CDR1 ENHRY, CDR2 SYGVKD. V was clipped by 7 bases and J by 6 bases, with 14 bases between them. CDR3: CAITGTPGDTQYF. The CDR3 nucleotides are TGTGCCATCACTGGGACCCCGGGGGATACGCAGTATTTT.

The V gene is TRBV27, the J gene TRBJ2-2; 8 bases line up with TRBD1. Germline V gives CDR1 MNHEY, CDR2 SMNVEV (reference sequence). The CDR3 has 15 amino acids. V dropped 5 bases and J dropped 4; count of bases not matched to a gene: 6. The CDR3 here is CASSPTGASTGELFF. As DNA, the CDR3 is TGTGCCAGCAGTCCGACAGGGGCTTCCACCGGGGAGCTGTTTTTT.

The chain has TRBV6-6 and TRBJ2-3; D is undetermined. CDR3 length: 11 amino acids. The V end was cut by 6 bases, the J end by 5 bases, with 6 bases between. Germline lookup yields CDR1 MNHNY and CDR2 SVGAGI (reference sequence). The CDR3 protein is CASSLGDTQYF. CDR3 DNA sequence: TGTGCCAGCAGCCTGGGAGATACGCAGTATTTT.

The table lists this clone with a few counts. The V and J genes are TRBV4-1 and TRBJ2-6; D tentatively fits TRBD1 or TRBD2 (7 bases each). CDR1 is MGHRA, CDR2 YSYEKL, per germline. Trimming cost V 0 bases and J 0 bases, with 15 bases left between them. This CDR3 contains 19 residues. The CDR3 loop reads CASSQEGQGDYSGANVLTF. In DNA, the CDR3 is TGCGCCAGCAGCCAAGAAGGGCAGGGGGACTACTCTGGGGCCAACGTCCTGACTTTC.

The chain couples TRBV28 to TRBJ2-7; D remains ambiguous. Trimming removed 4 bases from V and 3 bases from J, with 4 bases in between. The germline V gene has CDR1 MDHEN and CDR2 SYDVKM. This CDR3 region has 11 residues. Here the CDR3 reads CASSSIYEQYF. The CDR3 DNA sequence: TGTGCCAGCAGTTCCATCTACGAGCAGTACTTC.

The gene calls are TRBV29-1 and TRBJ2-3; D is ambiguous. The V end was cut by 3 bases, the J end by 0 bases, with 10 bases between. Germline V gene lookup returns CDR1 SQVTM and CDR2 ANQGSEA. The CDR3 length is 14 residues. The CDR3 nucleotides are TGCAGCGTTGAGGGCGGTGCTAGCACAGATACGCAGTATTTT. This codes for CSVEGGASTDTQYF.

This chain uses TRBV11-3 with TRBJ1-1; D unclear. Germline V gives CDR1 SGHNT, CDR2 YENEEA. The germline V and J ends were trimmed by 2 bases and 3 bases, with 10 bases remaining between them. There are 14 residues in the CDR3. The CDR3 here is CASSLSADDTEAFF. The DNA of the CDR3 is TGTGCCAGCAGCTTATCTGCAGATGACACTGAAGCTTTCTTT.

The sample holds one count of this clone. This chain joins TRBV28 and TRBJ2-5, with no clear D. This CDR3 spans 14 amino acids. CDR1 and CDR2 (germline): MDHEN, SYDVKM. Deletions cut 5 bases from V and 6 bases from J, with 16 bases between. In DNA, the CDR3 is TGTGCCAGCAGTCCCCGGAAGGTTTTAAAGACCCAGTACTTC. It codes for CASSPRKVLKTQYF.

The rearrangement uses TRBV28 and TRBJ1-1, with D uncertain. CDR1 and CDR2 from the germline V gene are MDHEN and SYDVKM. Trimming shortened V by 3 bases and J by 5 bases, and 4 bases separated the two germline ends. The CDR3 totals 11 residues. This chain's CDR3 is CASSFVTEAFF. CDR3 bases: TGTGCCAGCAGTTTCGTGACTGAAGCTTTCTTT.